This T cell receptor (beta chain) came from a study of CD8+CD57+ T cells in acquired aplastic anemia. CDR3 and TCR beta VDJ profiling relied on a genomic DNA template. In TCRdb, the reads were re-called with MiXCR into one record per CDR3 protein. The data hold some 170,000 distinct CDR3 sequences, with roughly 43% observed a single time. The CDR3 extends over 15 amino acids. The germline V gene has CDR1 SGDLS and CDR2 YYNGEE. V lost 3 bases and J lost 0, with 13 bases in between. Sequencing was done on patients that had shown CD8+CD57+ cell expansion by flow cytometry. Every one of the patients had aplastic anemia (severe, acquired).

Sequencing was done on a sample of sorted CD4+, CD8+, or CD8+CD57+ T cells (not recorded which) from PBMCs. This chain uses TRBV9 with TRBJ2-7; D unresolved. The receptor comes from a human donor with aplastic anemia. The CDR3 DNA reads TGTGCCAGCAGCGCGGGCCTGGCCGGCTCCTACGAGCAGTACTTC. It codes for CASSAGLAGSYEQYF.